This T cell receptor (beta chain) was sequenced during a study of T cell responses to AZD1222 COVID-19 vaccine. Study-level points and caveats: None of the repertoires were sampled until the peak T cell response had passed.

As to this clone: The antigen remains unidentified.

The CDR3 consists of 13 residues. V was pared by 6 bases and J by 2 bases, with 10 bases between. CDR1 is LGHNT, CDR2 FRNRAP, per germline. The method was immunoSEQ multiplex PCR; TCRdb's version includes in-frame clones alone and lacks a portion of them. This sample has about 90,000 clones; 85% occur once, and the top ten carry roughly 4.7%. The material sequenced was peripheral blood, taken 28 days after the second AZD1222 dose. The TCR was taken from an adult who received the AZD1222 COVID-19 vaccine. The gene calls are TRBV12-5 and TRBJ2-5, with D unclear. This CDR3 reads CASGRHLQETQYF. CDR3 coding DNA: TGTGCTAGTGGAAGACACCTACAAGAGACCCAGTACTTC.